Below are 29 T cell receptor beta chains sequenced from a single sample in a study of blood T cell repertoires in COVID-19. Here immunoSEQ multiplex PCR was the method, and the copy in TCRdb shows in-frame clones only, minus some. The table lists around 250,000 clones, 80% to 90% of them singletons. Sample: PBMCs or T cells enriched from blood (not recorded which). Source of these receptors: a woman in her forties or fifties who had recovered from COVID-19.

The rearrangement links TRBV28 to TRBJ1-5, with TRBD1 identical over 12 bases. Germline loops: CDR1 MDHEN, CDR2 SYDVKM. J was trimmed by 4 bases and V by 5 bases; bases with no gene match: 6. The CDR3 contains 16 residues. For the CDR3, the DNA is TGTGCCAGCAGTCCGGGACAGGGGGCGCGAAATCAGCCCCAGCATTTT. Residues: CASSPGQGARNQPQHF.

This rearrangement joins TRBV11-3 to TRBJ2-2, with 11 bases fitting TRBD2. Trimming at V came to 1 base and at J to 6 bases, leaving 4 bases not matched to a gene. The CDR3 covers 16 residues. The V gene's germline CDR1 is SGHNT and CDR2 YENEEA. The CDR3 bases are TGTGCCAGCAGCTTAGGTACTAGCGGGAGAGCCGGGGAGCTGTTTTTT. Amino acid sequence: CASSLGTSGRAGELFF.

In this sample, this clone turned up a few times. This rearrangement joins TRBV27 to TRBJ2-3; maybe TRBD2 (5 bases). Deletions cut 6 bases from V and 2 bases from J, with 15 bases between. Germline assignment: CDR1 MNHEY and CDR2 SMNVEV (reference sequence). The CDR3 consists of 15 residues. The CDR3 nucleotides are TGTGCCAGCAGCCTCAGCGGAACCTACACAGATACGCAGTATTTT. It is translated as CASSLSGTYTDTQYF.

CDR3 sequence reads: CASSLGQGTYEQYF. CDR3 bases: TGTGCCAGCTCACTGGGACAGGGAACCTACGAGCAGTACTTC. This sequence joins TRBV18 and TRBJ2-7; 9 bases agree with TRBD1. Germline V gene sequence: CDR1 KGHSH, CDR2 LQKENI. The CDR3 totals 14 residues. Unmatched junction bases numbered 3, after V lost 4 bases and J lost 2 bases.

The chain recombines TRBV2 with TRBJ1-2; 7 bases align to TRBD1. The CDR3 runs to 13 residues. V was pared by 2 bases and J by 8 bases, with 5 bases of the junction left unmatched. Germline V gene data show CDR1 as SNHLY and CDR2 as FYNNEI. Here the CDR3 DNA reads TGTGCCAGCAGTGAAAGGACAGGCTGGGGCTACACCTTC. Its translation is CASSERTGWGYTF. The variable domain in full, with the rest retrieved from reference TRBV2 and TRBJ1-2, is EPEVTQTPSHQVTQMGQEVILRCVPISNHLYFYWYRQILGQKVEFLVSFYNNEISEKSEIFDDQFSVERPDGSNFTLKIRSTKLEDSAMYFCASSERTGWGYTFGSGTRLTVV.

The chain uses TRBV5-1 and TRBJ2-2; 9 bases match TRBD2. Unmatched junction bases numbered 6, after V lost 0 bases and J lost 3 bases. CDR3 size: 17 residues. Germline CDR1 SGHRS, CDR2 YFSETQ. The CDR3, as DNA: TGCGCCAGCAGCTTGGGGTTGCTAGCGGGGCACACCGGGGAGCTGTTTTTT. This sequence encodes CASSLGLLAGHTGELFF.

The rearrangement uses TRBV7-9 and TRBJ2-1; 7 nucleotides agree with TRBD2. This CDR3 has 18 amino acids. J lost 2 bases, V lost 1 base, and 11 bases had no gene match. Germline V gene lookup returns CDR1 SEHNR and CDR2 FQNEAQ (reference sequence). CDR3 in amino acids: CASSLVGRGGSTYNEQFF. The CDR3 nucleotides read TGTGCCAGCAGCTTAGTAGGCCGCGGCGGGAGTACCTACAATGAGCAGTTCTTC.

The chain recombines TRBV4-1 with TRBJ2-7; D is unclear. CDR1 is MGHRA, CDR2 YSYEKL, per germline. This CDR3 region has 16 residues. V was shortened by 0 bases and J by 2 bases, with 14 bases between the two germline ends. CDR3 region: CASSQDLAGGTYEQYF. DNA of the CDR3: TGCGCCAGCAGCCAAGATTTGGCTGGCGGCACCTACGAGCAGTACTTC.

This rearrangement joins TRBV6-4 to TRBJ1-1; no reliable D call. The CDR3 covers 14 residues. CDR1 is MRHNA and CDR2 is SNTAGT in the germline V gene. Trimming left V 7 bases short and J 1 base short, with 13 bases between. The CDR3 nucleotides read TGTGCCAGCACCGCGGGTCCCGGGAACACTGAAGCTTTCTTT. This codes for CASTAGPGNTEAFF.

J is TRBJ2-2 and V is TRBV5-1; TRBD2 aligns across 13 bases. V lost 3 bases and J lost 4; bases outside the gene matches: 0. Germline lookup yields CDR1 SGHRS and CDR2 YFSETQ. CDR3 length: 15 residues. CDR3: CASSWTSGSTGELFF. In nucleotides, the CDR3 is TGCGCCAGCAGCTGGACTAGCGGGAGCACCGGGGAGCTGTTTTTT.

J is TRBJ1-4 and V is TRBV9; D not resolved. This CDR3 has 15 amino acids. V was pared by 2 bases and J by 7 bases, with 15 bases between. Germline loops: CDR1 SGDLS, CDR2 YYNGEE. This CDR3 reads CASSVDGVGSEKLFF. The DNA for the CDR3 is TGTGCCAGCAGCGTCGATGGGGTAGGGAGTGAAAAACTGTTTTTT.

This chain connects TRBV20-1 to TRBJ2-1; the D is unclear. Per the germline V gene, CDR1 is DFQATT and CDR2 is SNEGSKA (reference sequence). Trimming cost V 3 bases and J 12 bases, with 15 bases left between them. This CDR3 is built from 12 residues. The CDR3 nucleotides read TGCAGTGCTAGTGACGTTGGGCACGGGCAGTTCTTC. Translation: CSASDVGHGQFF.

The chain links TRBV7-2 to TRBJ2-1, with TRBD1 matching 7 bases. V gave up 5 bases and J gave up 4 bases; unmatched junction bases: 8. The CDR3 consists of 15 residues. Germline V gives CDR1 SGHTA, CDR2 FQGNSA. CDR3 in amino acids: CASSADRALYNEQFF. In DNA form, the CDR3 reads TGTGCCAGCAGCGCCGACAGGGCACTTTACAATGAGCAGTTCTTC.

The chain carries TRBV19 and TRBJ1-5; 8 nucleotides agree with TRBD1. V trimming: 9 bases; J trimming: 5 bases; junction bases outside the gene matches: 12. Germline loops: CDR1 LNHDA, CDR2 SQIVND (reference sequence). The CDR3 extends over 15 amino acids. This chain's CDR3 is CASRDRPKGHQPQHF. Written as DNA, the CDR3 is TGTGCCAGCAGGGACAGGCCAAAAGGTCATCAGCCCCAGCATTTT.

The chain links TRBV6-1 to TRBJ1-1, with TRBD1 matching 8 bases. V lost 2 bases to trimming and J lost 1 base; unmatched junction nucleotides: 9. CDR3 length equals 17 residues. Looked up from germline, CDR1 is MNHNS and CDR2 is SASEGT. CDR3 nucleotide sequence: TGTGCCAGCAGTGAATGGCAGGGGGCTTTCCCGAACACTGAAGCTTTCTTT. Translation gives CASSEWQGAFPNTEAFF.

This chain links TRBV2 with TRBJ2-7; D not resolved. The CDR3 is 13 amino acids. Per the germline V gene, CDR1 is SNHLY and CDR2 is FYNNEI. Trimming took off 0 bases at V and 3 bases at J, with 6 bases between the two ends. The CDR3 coding sequence is TGTGCCAGCAGTGAAGCGCGAGGCTACGAGCAGTACTTC. Translation gives CASSEARGYEQYF.

This chain joins TRBV2 and TRBJ1-1, with D perhaps TRBD1 (5 bases). V was clipped by 5 bases and J by 5 bases, with 12 bases between them. This CDR3 has 13 residues. Germline loops: CDR1 SNHLY, CDR2 FYNNEI. The chain's CDR3 is CASSLLEGTEAFF. The CDR3 bases are TGTGCCAGCAGTTTACTGGAGGGGACTGAAGCTTTCTTT.

The chain couples TRBV19 to TRBJ2-3; TRBD1 might be the D (6 bases). Germline-derived CDR1 and CDR2 are LNHDA and SQIVND (reference sequence). The germline V and J ends were trimmed by 4 bases and 7 bases, with 9 bases remaining between them. There are 12 residues in the CDR3. Here the CDR3 DNA reads TGTGCCAGTAGTACCACAGGGAATACGCAGTATTTT. Translated, it gives CASSTTGNTQYF.

The chain is built from TRBV28 and TRBJ2-7, with TRBD2 matching over 8 bases. The trim removed 5 bases at V and 4 bases at J, leaving 7 bases unmatched. The CDR3 is 14 residues long. Germline V gene sequence: CDR1 MDHEN, CDR2 SYDVKM. The CDR3 spells CASSMGLDYYEQYF. CDR3 nucleotide sequence: TGTGCCAGCAGTATGGGACTAGATTATTACGAGCAGTACTTC.

This chain connects TRBV19 to TRBJ2-5, with TRBD2 matching over 7 bases. The CDR3 consists of 15 residues. Per germline, CDR1 LNHDA and CDR2 SQIVND (reference sequence). V trimming: 5 bases; J trimming: 5 bases; junction bases outside the gene matches: 11. CDR3 nucleotides: TGTGCCAGTAGTCCTAGCGGAGGTCATACCGAGACCCAGTACTTC. Amino acids: CASSPSGGHTETQYF.

With regard to this clone: This CDR3 is also generated by other DNA sequences in the sample. The V call is TRBV12-3 or TRBV12-4, the J call TRBJ2-7, with 7 bases that match TRBD1. The CDR3 sequence is 13 residues long. Germline trimming cut 6 bases from V and 3 bases from J; bases unmatched to any gene: 5. CDR3 sequence: CASSLGQIYEQYF. The DNA for the CDR3 is TGTGCCAGCAGCTTGGGACAGATCTACGAGCAGTACTTC.

V is TRBV9 and J is TRBJ2-1; TRBD2 matches at 7 bases. Germline CDR1 is SGDLS and CDR2 is YYNGEE. The J segment lost 4 bases and the V segment lost 3 bases, leaving 4 bases of the junction unmatched. This CDR3 comprises 14 residues. This CDR3 is CASSEPGLYNEQFF. The CDR3 DNA follows: TGTGCCAGCAGCGAGCCGGGACTATACAATGAGCAGTTCTTC.

This sequence joins TRBV9 and TRBJ1-4, with 7 bases aligning to TRBD1. Germline lookup yields CDR1 SGDLS and CDR2 YYNGEE. The J segment lost 4 bases and the V segment lost 4 bases, leaving 7 bases of the junction unmatched. This CDR3 region has 15 residues. As DNA, the CDR3 is TGTGCCAGCAGCCCCCGGACAGGACTTAATGAAAAACTGTTTTTT. Protein: CASSPRTGLNEKLFF.

The rearrangement links TRBV28 to TRBJ2-7, with TRBD1 matching over 9 bases. The CDR3 is made up of 15 amino acids. Looked up from germline, CDR1 is MDHEN and CDR2 is SYDVKM. Trimming took 6 bases from V and 3 from J; bases not matched to a gene: 9. The CDR3 is CASRNPQGAGYEQYF. As DNA, the CDR3 is TGTGCCAGCAGGAACCCACAGGGGGCTGGCTACGAGCAGTACTTC.

The V call is TRBV27, the J call TRBJ1-1; D ambiguous. V was cut by 6 bases and J by 4 bases, with 12 bases left in between. The CDR3 extends over 13 amino acids. CDR1 MNHEY and CDR2 SMNVEV come from the germline V gene (reference sequence). CDR3 DNA: TGTGCCAGCAGATTACTTCACGGCACTGAAGCTTTCTTT. Translation: CASRLLHGTEAFF.

The chain has TRBV6-5 and TRBJ2-7; tentative D call: TRBD1 (5 bases). V was pared by 2 bases and J by 0 bases, with 14 bases between. CDR3 length: 16 amino acids. Germline V gene sequence: CDR1 MNHEY, CDR2 SVGAGI. CDR3: CASSYLDSLSSYEQYF. CDR3 DNA: TGTGCCAGCAGTTACCTCGACAGCCTTAGCTCCTACGAGCAGTACTTC.

This clone turned up a few times. Other DNA sequences in this sample translate to the same CDR3. The chain joins TRBV9 to TRBJ2-2; D not resolved. Germline V CDR1 and CDR2: SGDLS, YYNGEE. The CDR3 length is 12 residues. Trimming shortened V by 0 bases and J by 6 bases, and 3 bases separated the two germline ends. The CDR3 nucleotides read TGTGCCAGCAGCGTAGTCGCCGGGGAGCTGTTTTTT. Amino acid sequence: CASSVVAGELFF.

This chain joins TRBV27 and TRBJ1-3; no clear D gene. Germline V gene sequence: CDR1 MNHEY, CDR2 SMNVEV (reference sequence). The CDR3 is 13 residues long. Trimming cost V 8 bases and J 2 bases, with 10 bases left between them. This CDR3 reads CASRPSAGNTIYF. CDR3 nucleotide sequence: TGTGCCAGCCGCCCCTCGGCTGGAAACACCATATATTTT.

This clone was seen a single time. This chain connects TRBV6-5 to TRBJ2-1; D not certain. The germline CDR1 and CDR2 sequences are MNHEY and SVGAGI. V was trimmed by 8 bases and J by 2 bases, leaving 10 bases between them. The CDR3 sequence is 13 residues long. CDR3 loop: CASAVWAYNEQFF. The CDR3 DNA reads TGTGCCAGCGCGGTGTGGGCCTACAATGAGCAGTTCTTC.